A selection of T cell receptor beta chains follows, all from one sample in a study of T cells after yellow fever vaccination. In TCRdb, the 5' RACE reads were re-called with MiXCR into one record per CDR3 protein. The sample yields about 510,000 distinct CDR3 sequences, 20% to 25% seen once. Source: PBMCs, taken less than 25 days after the first yellow fever vaccination. All receptors come from a man between 18 and 35 years old who received the YFV17D yellow fever vaccine. Each CDR3 is given with its conserved first and last residue. The D gene is left open where the match is weak. For some rows the clone size is stated as once, few or many, or as a class when expanded; others skip it.

V,D,size,J,CDR3,DNA
TRBV6-5,.,.,TRBJ2-3,CASRQGGTQYF,TGTGCCAGCAGACAGGGAGGTACGCAGTATTTT
TRBV4-3,.,few,TRBJ2-1,CASSQETDNEQFF,TGCGCCAGCAGCCAAGAAACCGACAATGAGCAGTTCTTC
TRBV29-1,.,few,TRBJ2-7,CSVGKASAYEQYF,TGCAGCGTTGGAAAAGCGTCGGCGTACGAGCAGTACTTC
TRBV10-3,.,few,TRBJ2-7,CAISGSPTRASYEQYF,TGTGCCATCAGTGGGTCACCGACCCGGGCCAGCTACGAGCAGTACTTC
TRBV19,.,few,TRBJ1-5,CASSIEPDQPQHF,TGTGCCAGTAGTATAGAACCCGATCAGCCCCAGCATTTT
TRBV5-4,TRBD1,few,TRBJ2-1,CASTPQGGYNEQFF,TGTGCCAGCACACCACAGGGGGGTTACAATGAGCAGTTCTTC
TRBV29-1,.,many,TRBJ2-4,CSVEEGNKNIQYF,TGCAGCGTTGAAGAGGGGAACAAAAACATTCAGTACTTC
TRBV5-1,TRBD2,few,TRBJ2-7,CASSPGGLAGINEQYF,TGCGCCAGCAGCCCTGGGGGACTAGCGGGGATCAACGAGCAGTACTTC
TRBV25-1,.,.,TRBJ1-4,CASGLKGKLFF,TGTGCCAGCGGACTCAAGGGAAAACTGTTTTTT
TRBV20-1,.,.,TRBJ1-2,CSAAREYYGYTF,TGCAGTGCCGCGCGGGAGTACTATGGCTACACCTTC
TRBV28,.,.,TRBJ2-1,CATYRGGGRGNEQFF,TGTGCCACCTACCGGGGTGGGGGTCGGGGCAATGAGCAGTTCTTC
TRBV7-2,.,few,TRBJ2-5,CASTRQSQETQYF,TGTGCCAGCACCCGACAGAGCCAAGAGACCCAGTACTTC
TRBV24-1,.,few,TRBJ1-5,CATNYFMTGPNQPQHF,TGTGCCACCAACTATTTCATGACAGGACCCAATCAGCCCCAGCATTTT
TRBV29-1,TRBD1,few,TRBJ2-1,CSVLDRVGYNEQFF,TGCAGCGTCTTAGACAGGGTGGGTTATAATGAGCAGTTCTTC
TRBV24-1,.,few,TRBJ1-5,CATSDSRDPTAQHF,TGTGCCACCAGTGATTCGAGGGACCCCACGGCCCAGCATTTT
TRBV7-8,.,many,TRBJ2-5,CASSLVAGANQETQYF,TGTGCCAGCAGCCTTGTGGCAGGGGCAAACCAAGAGACCCAGTACTTC
TRBV5-5,.,few,TRBJ1-3,CASSLELLTGNTIYF,TGTGCCAGCAGCTTGGAGTTGCTTACTGGAAACACCATATATTTT
TRBV6-1,.,few,TRBJ2-1,CASSPGRNSYNEQFF,TGTGCCAGCAGTCCGGGACGGAACTCCTACAATGAGCAGTTCTTC
TRBV20-1,.,few,TRBJ2-1,CSASGGGYEQFF,TGCAGTGCTAGTGGAGGGGGCTATGAGCAGTTCTTC